This T cell receptor (beta chain) was identified during a study of T cell repertoires in cytomegalovirus infection. Overall study context: Public TCR beta signatures were indicative of both CMV infection and a matching HLA type. Study findings and constraints: HLA-C-restricted, CMV-specific TCR beta clonotypes were dominant ex vivo. Adding up the frequency of public TCR beta families identified people who carried CMV plus the relevant HLA.

This clonotype was found a few times. The target antigen is unknown. TCRdb itself ran the reads through MiXCR, one entry per CDR3 protein. The table lists hundreds of thousands of distinct CDR3 sequences, about 8.8% of them singletons, with approximately 2.3% in the top ten. Germline V CDR1 and CDR2: SEHNR, FQNEAQ (reference sequence). V lost 2 bases, J lost 6 bases, and 10 bases lay in between. CDR3 size: 13 residues. The specimen was PBMCs. The receptor's source is a human donor in good health (CMV status not recorded). Some clones in this sample may be carry-over from other donors' samples. The gene calls are TRBV7-9 and TRBJ1-2; D gene unclear. CDR3 loop: CASSLQAANGYTF. The CDR3 DNA reads TGTGCCAGCAGCTTACAAGCGGCGAATGGCTACACCTTC. Variable domain in full (rest from reference TRBV7-9 and TRBJ1-2): DTGVSQNPRHKITKRGQNVTFRCDPISEHNRLYWYRQTLGQGPEFLTYFQNEAQLEKSRLLSDRFSAERPKGSFSTLEIQRTEQGDSAMYLCASSLQAANGYTFGSGTRLTVV.